This TCR beta chain derives from a study of Graves' ophthalmopathy and Graves' hyperthyroidism. Overall study findings and caveats: A majority of expanded thyroid clonotypes exceeding 0.001 frequency were likewise present in blood.

Amplifying from RNA transcripts, the study obtained TCR beta CDR3 regions. The workflow started with a first-round RT-PCR run with HTBI primers and then moved on to a second-round multiplex PCR. TCRdb used MiXCR to reprocess the multiplex PCR reads, holding one entry per CDR3 protein. Of roughly 1.1 million distinct CDR3 sequences in the sample, 35% to 45% were seen once. V lost 1 base to trimming and J lost 4 bases, with 10 bases between them. This CDR3 contains 14 residues. Germline lookup yields CDR1 SEHNR and CDR2 FQNEAQ (reference sequence). This clonotype showed up many times. Its antigen is not known.

The chain carries TRBV7-9 and TRBJ1-2, with D possibly being TRBD1 (5 bases). This TCR was recovered from an adult man with Graves' hyperthyroidism. Material for sequencing was peripheral blood or thyroid tissue (not recorded which). This CDR3 reads CASSLGQMSYGYTF. The CDR3 DNA sequence: TGTGCCAGCAGCTTAGGACAGATGAGCTATGGCTACACCTTC.